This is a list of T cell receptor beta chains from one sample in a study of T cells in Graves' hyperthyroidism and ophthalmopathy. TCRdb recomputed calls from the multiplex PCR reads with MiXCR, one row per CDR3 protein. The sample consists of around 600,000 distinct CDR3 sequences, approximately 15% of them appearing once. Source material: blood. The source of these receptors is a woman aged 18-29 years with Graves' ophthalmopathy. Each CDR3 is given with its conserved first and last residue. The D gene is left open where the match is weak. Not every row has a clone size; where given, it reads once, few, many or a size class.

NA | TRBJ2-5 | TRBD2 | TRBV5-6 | TGTGCCAGCAGCTTGGGACCTACCACAGGACTAGCGGGAGAAGAGACCCAGTACTTC | CASSLGPTTGLAGEETQYF
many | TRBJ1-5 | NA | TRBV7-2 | TGTGCCAGCAGCCAAACACCTCTCAATCAGCCCCGGCATTTT | CASSQTPLNQPRHF
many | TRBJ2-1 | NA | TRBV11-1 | TGTGCCAGCAGCTACTTATCCAATGAGCAGTTCTTC | CASSYLSNEQFF
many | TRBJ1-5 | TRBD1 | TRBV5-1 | TGCGCCAGCAGTCCAGGGGGCGGAAGCCCTCAGGCCCAGCATTTT | CASSPGGGSPQAQHF
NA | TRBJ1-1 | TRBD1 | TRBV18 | TGTACCAGCTCAACGGACAGGAGGGGCACTGAAGCTTTCTTT | CTSSTDRRGTEAFF
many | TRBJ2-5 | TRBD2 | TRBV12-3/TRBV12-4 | TGTGCCAGCAGTTTCCAAGCGGGAGTTGAAGAGACCCAGTACTTC | CASSFQAGVEETQYF
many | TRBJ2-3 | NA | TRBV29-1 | TGCAGCGTTGAAGATGCCTCCGCGAATACGCAGTATTTT | CSVEDASANTQYF
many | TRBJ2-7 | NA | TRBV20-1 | TGCAGTGTCAGATCCGGCAGGTTCTACGAGCAGTACTTC | CSVRSGRFYEQYF
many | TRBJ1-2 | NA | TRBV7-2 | TGTGCCAGCAGCTTATCGTCTCGGGACTATGGCTACACCTTC | CASSLSSRDYGYTF
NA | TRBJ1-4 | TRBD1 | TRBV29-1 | TGCAGCGTTGTACCGGCAGGGGGTCTAAAACTGTTTTTT | CSVVPAGGLKLFF
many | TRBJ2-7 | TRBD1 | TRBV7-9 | TGTGCCAGCAGCGAAAGCGGGACAGGGATCTACGAGCAGTACTTC | CASSESGTGIYEQYF
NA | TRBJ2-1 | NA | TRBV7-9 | TGTGCCAGCGGCCCCGTTAGCGAGAGGGCAGGCAATGAGCAGTTCTTC | CASGPVSERAGNEQFF
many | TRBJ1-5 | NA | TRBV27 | TGTGCCAGCAGTTGGGCAGGGAGCAATCAGCCCCAGCATTTT | CASSWAGSNQPQHF
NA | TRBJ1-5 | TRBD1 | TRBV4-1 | TGCGCCAGCAGCCCGTTGGAGGACAGGGGAGGTCAGCCCCAGCATTTT | CASSPLEDRGGQPQHF
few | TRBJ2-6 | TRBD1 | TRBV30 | TGTGCCTGGAGCCCCTGGGACAGACCCTCTGGGGCCAACGTCCTGACTTTC | CAWSPWDRPSGANVLTF
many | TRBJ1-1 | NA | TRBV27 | TGTGCCAGCAGACCCCCGCTCAAGTTTCTTTCTGAAGCTTTCTTT | CASRPPLKFLSEAFF
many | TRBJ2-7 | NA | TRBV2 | TGTGCCAGCAGTGATGTTGATAGGGTCGAGCAGTACTTC | CASSDVDRVEQYF
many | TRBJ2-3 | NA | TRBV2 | TGTGCCTCCAGGGACCCGGTAGCGGCAAGGGGAGGAGATACGCAGTATTTT | CASRDPVAARGGDTQYF
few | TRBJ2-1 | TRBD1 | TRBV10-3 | TGTGCCATCAGTAAACAGGGGGCTGAGCAGTTCTTC | CAISKQGAEQFF
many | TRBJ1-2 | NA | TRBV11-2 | TGTGCCAGCAGCTTAAGCTCGTCAGGCGGCTCCTATGGCTACACCTTC | CASSLSSSGGSYGYTF
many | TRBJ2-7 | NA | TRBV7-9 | TGTGCCAGCAGCTTTGGTGGGTACCCCTACGAGCAGTACTTC | CASSFGGYPYEQYF
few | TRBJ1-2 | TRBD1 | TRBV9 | TGTGCCAGCAGCGTAGTAAATGGTTGGGGACAGCCTAACTATGGCTACACCTTC | CASSVVNGWGQPNYGYTF
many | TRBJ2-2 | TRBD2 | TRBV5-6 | TGTGCCAGCAGCTTCATACTAGCGGGAAGAAACGGGGAGCTGTTTTTT | CASSFILAGRNGELFF
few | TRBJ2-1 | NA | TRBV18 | TGTGCCAGCTCACCTCCCAGTCTATCAAACTACAATGAGCAGTTCTTC | CASSPPSLSNYNEQFF
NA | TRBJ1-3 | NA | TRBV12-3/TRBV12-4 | TGTGCCAGCAGTTTACCCGGGGCATACTCTGGAAACACCATATATTTT | CASSLPGAYSGNTIYF
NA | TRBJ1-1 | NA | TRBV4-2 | TGTGCCAGCAGCCAAGGCGGAACAGGGCCCAACACTGAAGCTTTCTTT | CASSQGGTGPNTEAFF
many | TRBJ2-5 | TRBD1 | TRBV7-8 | TGTGCCAGCAGCTTAGAAACAGGGGCGCGGGAGACCCAGTACTTC | CASSLETGARETQYF
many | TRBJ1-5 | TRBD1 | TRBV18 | TGTGCCAGCTCACGACAGGGGTTTAGCAATCAGCCCCAGCATTTT | CASSRQGFSNQPQHF
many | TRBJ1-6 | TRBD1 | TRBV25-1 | TGTGCCAGCAGTGAACCGGACAGGAGCTCCTATAATTCACCCCTCCACTTT | CASSEPDRSSYNSPLHF
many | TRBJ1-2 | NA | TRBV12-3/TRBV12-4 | TGTGCCAGCAGTTTAAACGAGGAGGGCTACACCTTC | CASSLNEEGYTF
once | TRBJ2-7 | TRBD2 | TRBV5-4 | TGTGCCAGCAGCCCCGCTCGACTAGCGGGGATTTACGAGCAGTACTTC | CASSPARLAGIYEQYF
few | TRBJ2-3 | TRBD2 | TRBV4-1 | TGCGCCAGCAGCCAACGGGGACTAGCGGGAGTTGCGCCAGATACGCAGTATTTT | CASSQRGLAGVAPDTQYF
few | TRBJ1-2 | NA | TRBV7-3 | TGTGCCACCAGGAAGGGCCACCCGGGTAGCGGCTACACCTTC | CATRKGHPGSGYTF
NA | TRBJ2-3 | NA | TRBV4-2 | TGTGCCAGCAGCCAGGACGGGACTTACGCAGATACGCAGTATTTT | CASSQDGTYADTQYF
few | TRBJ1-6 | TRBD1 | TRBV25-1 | TGTGCCAGCAGTGGGACAGGGCAACTTAATTCACCCCTCCACTTT | CASSGTGQLNSPLHF
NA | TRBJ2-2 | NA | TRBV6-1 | TGTGCCACCATGGGGGGAGGCCTGGAGGGAAACACCGGGGAGCTGTTTTTT | CATMGGGLEGNTGELFF